This TCR beta chain comes out of a study of blood T cell repertoires in COVID-19. Whole-study context: From T cells, B-cell-depleted T cells, or PBMCs came the material, which was cDNA or gDNA.

In the original analysis: Cell counts per sample came from amplifying reference gene primers. TCRdb's table, derived via immunoSEQ multiplex PCR, lists solely in-frame clones and lacks some. Clonal size and the V and J genes are those of that table, whereas D and trimming came from the DNA. The table includes about 180,000 clones, roughly 81% detected once. Patients of the Seattle cohort, enrolled during active infection, were followed longitudinally. This clonotype was obtained from a woman aged 80 or over with COVID-19, enrolled during active disease. The specimen sequenced was peripheral blood.

The CDR3, as DNA: TGCGCCAGCAGCTTGGACAATTACGAGCAGTACTTC. It encodes CASSLDNYEQYF. The chain combines TRBV5-1 with TRBJ2-7; D not resolved. From germline, CDR1 is SGHRS and CDR2 YFSETQ. Trimming removed 0 bases from V and 4 bases from J, with 5 bases in between. The CDR3 spans 12 residues.